These 4 T cell receptor beta chains share one sample of origin, sequenced in a study of cytomegalovirus exposure and HLA in healthy donors. Use of 60 Vbeta and 13 Jbeta primers characterized the PCR. Libraries were prepared by immunoSEQ multiplex PCR; TCRdb keeps only in-frame clonotypes and omits some of them. The table has around 210,000 clones, 75% to 85% seen once; the top ten hold nearly 0.4%. What was sequenced was PBMCs. The source is a male donor in good health and CMV-seropositive.

This clone was seen once. The gene calls are TRBV4-3 and TRBJ2-1; 10 bases are shared with TRBD2. The CDR3 loop spans 17 amino acids. CDR1 and CDR2 from the germline V gene are LGHNA and YSLEER. V lost 0 bases to trimming and J lost 6 bases; unmatched junction nucleotides: 8. Written as DNA, the CDR3 is TGCGCCAGCAGCCAAGATCGAGCGGGAGGGCCGGGCAATGAGCAGTTCTTC. Its protein is CASSQDRAGGPGNEQFF.

J is TRBJ1-2 and V is TRBV6-5; no clear D. Germline V gives CDR1 MNHEY, CDR2 SVGAGI. Trimming removed 0 bases at V and 8 bases at J, with 13 bases between. CDR3 length equals 14 residues. CDR3 sequence: CASSYSISGNGYTF. DNA for the CDR3: TGTGCCAGCAGTTACTCGATTTCGGGGAACGGCTACACCTTC.

This clone was observed a few times. This chain uses TRBV7-9 with TRBJ2-7; 9 bases are a match to TRBD2. Trimming at V came to 3 bases and at J to 4 bases, leaving 4 bases not matched to a gene. Looked up from germline, CDR1 is SEHNR and CDR2 is FQNEAQ (reference sequence). The CDR3 runs 14 residues. The CDR3 nucleotides are TGTGCCAGCAGCTTTTGGACTAGCGCATACGAGCAGTACTTC. Translated, it gives CASSFWTSAYEQYF. Complete variable domain (other parts from reference TRBV7-9 and TRBJ2-7): DTGVSQNPRHKITKRGQNVTFRCDPISEHNRLYWYRQTLGQGPEFLTYFQNEAQLEKSRLLSDRFSAERPKGSFSTLEIQRTEQGDSAMYLCASSFWTSAYEQYFGPGTRLTVT.

CDR3 protein: CASSLATRGGTDTQYF. In nucleotides, the CDR3 is TGTGCCAGCAGCTTAGCAACGCGGGGGGGCACAGATACGCAGTATTTT. The genes are TRBV7-2 and TRBJ2-3; TRBD2 matches at 8 bases. The CDR3 loop spans 16 amino acids. Per the germline V gene, CDR1 is SGHTA and CDR2 is FQGNSA. V was pared by 0 bases and J by 1 base, with 3 bases of the junction left unmatched.